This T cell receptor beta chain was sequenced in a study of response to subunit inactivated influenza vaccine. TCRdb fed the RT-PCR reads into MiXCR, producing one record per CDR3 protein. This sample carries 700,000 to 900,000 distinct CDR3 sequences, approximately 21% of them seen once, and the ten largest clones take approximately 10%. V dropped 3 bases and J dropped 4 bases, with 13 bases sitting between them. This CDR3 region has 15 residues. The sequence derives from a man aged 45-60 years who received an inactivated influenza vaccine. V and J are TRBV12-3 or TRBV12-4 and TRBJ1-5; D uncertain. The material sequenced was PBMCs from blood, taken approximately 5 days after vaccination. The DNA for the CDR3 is TGTGCCAGCAGTTTTCTCGACGGATATAATCAGCCCCAGCATTTT. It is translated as CASSFLDGYNQPQHF.